The present T cell receptor beta chain was sequenced within a study of shared clonotypes between healthy human individuals. In germline, CDR1 is SNHLY, CDR2 FYNNEI. The CDR3 covers 16 residues. V was shortened by 7 bases and J by 0 bases, with 15 bases between the two germline ends. A note on this clone: Its antigen is still unknown.

Naive CD8 cells comprised CD45RO-negative, CCR7-positively selected cells, excluding terminally differentiated effector memory CD45RA+ cells. All donors were healthy HIV-negative adults lacking recent acute infections or vaccinations. Assay: immunoSEQ multiplex PCR; the TCRdb copy retains only in-frame clones and omits some. The sample has some 2 million clones, about 95% seen once; the top ten hold 1.2%. Study findings and constraints: The represented genetic and exposure-history diversity was limited by the small number of donors.

The clonotype originates from a man younger than 35 in good health. Sequencing used naive CD8+ T cells sorted from blood. The chain uses TRBV2 and TRBJ2-2; D possibly corresponds to TRBD2 (6 bases). Written as DNA, the CDR3 is TGTGCCAGCACGCAATCGCCGGGAGCGAACACCGGGGAGCTGTTTTTT. Translated: CASTQSPGANTGELFF.